The 27 T cell receptor beta chains presented below share a single source sample, sequenced in a study of T cells expressing NK-cell markers. TCRdb reprocessed the 5' RACE reads and reports one entry per CDR3 protein, with no DNA. This sample lists about 430,000 distinct CDR3 sequences; its ten largest clones have 1.4%. Sequences were obtained from blood T cells: a sorted CD56 or NKG2C T cell subset, CD4+ or CD8+ T cells, or bulk PBMC T cells (not recorded which). The receptors come from a woman aged 45 to 65 in good health.

This chain links TRBV12-3 or TRBV12-4 with TRBJ1-5; TCRdb's D gene call, TRBD1, goes unchecked for lack of DNA. This CDR3 spans 15 amino acids. The CDR3 spells CASSVTGSRNQPQHF.

The chain employs TRBV6-1 and TRBJ1-5. The CDR3 has 11 residues. Germline V gene data show CDR1 as MNHNS and CDR2 as SASEGT. CDR3 sequence reads: CASSEEPNKHF.

The chain has TRBV29-1 and TRBJ2-1; with no DNA, the TCRdb D assignment of TRBD2 cannot be verified. The length of the CDR3 is 15 residues. CDR1 and CDR2 (germline): SQVTM, ANQGSEA. CDR3 loop: CSVGRGTSGFNEQFF.

The genes are TRBV20-1 and TRBJ2-2; TCRdb names TRBD2, which stays unverified in the absence of DNA. There are 15 residues in the CDR3. Germline V gene lookup returns CDR1 DFQATT and CDR2 SNEGSKA (reference sequence). The CDR3 sequence: CSARRRGQNTGELFF.

The chain employs TRBV3-1 and TRBJ2-7. This CDR3 is built from 14 residues. Germline values: CDR1 LGHDT, CDR2 YNNKEL (reference sequence). The CDR3 here is CASSQDLVSYEQYF.

The chain recombines TRBV6-6 with TRBJ1-5; TCRdb outputs TRBD1, but without DNA this stays unchecked. The germline gives CDR1 MNHNY, CDR2 SVGAGI (reference sequence). This CDR3 region has 13 residues. The CDR3 region is CASSYQGGQPQHF.

The chain links TRBV12-3 or TRBV12-4 to TRBJ1-2. This CDR3 spans 14 amino acids. This CDR3 reads CASSFLRLDYGYTF.

The gene calls are TRBV6-5 and TRBJ1-2; TCRdb's D gene call, TRBD1, goes unchecked for lack of DNA. CDR1 and CDR2 from the germline V gene are MNHEY and SVGAGI. This CDR3 has 14 residues. The CDR3 loop reads CASSYGRQVYGYTF.

V usage is TRBV4-1 and J usage is TRBJ2-1; TCRdb names TRBD2, which stays unverified in the absence of DNA. Germline-derived CDR1 and CDR2 are MGHRA and YSYEKL. The CDR3 covers 18 residues. CDR3 loop: CASSQGGFSGRRGNEQFF.

The CDR3 here is CASSYGTEKLFF. The chain is built from TRBV12-3 or TRBV12-4 and TRBJ1-4. The CDR3 is 12 amino acids.

The chain has TRBV7-9 and TRBJ2-7. CDR1 and CDR2 (germline): SEHNR, FQNEAQ (reference sequence). The CDR3 runs to 13 residues. Here the CDR3 reads CASSAETEYEQYF.

V usage is TRBV10-2 and J usage is TRBJ2-1; TCRdb's D call, TRBD2, is unchecked because there is no DNA. Germline V gene sequence: CDR1 WSHSY, CDR2 SAAADI. This CDR3 region has 14 residues. The CDR3 is CASSATETWNEQFF.

V and J are TRBV9 and TRBJ2-1; the D call from TCRdb, TRBD1, cannot be confirmed without DNA. The CDR3 runs 14 residues. The germline V gene encodes CDR1 SGDLS and CDR2 YYNGEE. The CDR3 spells CASQGEGAYNEQFF.

The chain joins TRBV5-4 to TRBJ2-3; the TRBD2 assignment by TCRdb is unverifiable without DNA. CDR1 and CDR2 from the germline V gene are SGHNT and YYREEE (reference sequence). This CDR3 region has 15 residues. The CDR3 here is CASSLRTDPTDTQYF.

This chain connects TRBV20-1 to TRBJ2-4; TCRdb calls TRBD2, which cannot be checked without DNA. Per germline, CDR1 DFQATT and CDR2 SNEGSKA (reference sequence). CDR3 size: 15 residues. The CDR3 region is CSARELGGLEGFQYF.

CDR3 protein: CASAGTPFNEQFF. This chain links TRBV28 with TRBJ2-1. CDR3 length: 13 amino acids. CDR1 is MDHEN, CDR2 SYDVKM, per germline.

The rearrangement uses TRBV27 and TRBJ1-1; the D call from TCRdb, TRBD1, cannot be confirmed without DNA. Germline V gene sequence: CDR1 MNHEY, CDR2 SMNVEV (reference sequence). The CDR3 runs to 14 residues. The CDR3 here is CASRGWGGNTEAFF.

This sequence joins TRBV5-6 and TRBJ2-5; TCRdb designates TRBD2, a call that cannot be tested without DNA. CDR1 is SGHDT, CDR2 YYEEEE, per germline. This CDR3 region has 15 residues. The CDR3: CASSSLITSAETQYF.

The V call is TRBV24-1, the J call TRBJ2-1; TCRdb designates TRBD1, a call that cannot be tested without DNA. The CDR3 is 14 amino acids. Germline lookup yields CDR1 KGHDR and CDR2 SFDVKD. The CDR3 reads CATSELGARNEQFF.

The chain links TRBV25-1 to TRBJ2-1; TCRdb reports TRBD1, a call that lacks DNA to check it against. Germline V CDR1 and CDR2: MGHDK, SYGVNS. The CDR3 runs 15 residues. CDR3 sequence reads: CASSELQDLSGEQFF.

This chain uses TRBV5-1 with TRBJ1-1; TCRdb calls TRBD1, which cannot be checked without DNA. The germline CDR1 and CDR2 sequences are SGHRS and YFSETQ. The CDR3 covers 15 residues. CDR3 amino acids: CASSLGQGDFTEAFF.

The chain is built from TRBV10-3 and TRBJ2-5; the D gene TCRdb calls, TRBD1, cannot be checked with no DNA. This CDR3 region has 15 residues. Germline lookup yields CDR1 ENHRY and CDR2 SYGVKD. The CDR3 loop is CAISEADSVVETQYF.

CDR3 loop: CASSLERTFENTQYF. The rearrangement uses TRBV7-8 and TRBJ2-3; without DNA, the TCRdb call of TRBD1 cannot be checked. Germline values: CDR1 SGHVS, CDR2 FQNEAQ. The CDR3 has 15 amino acids.

The chain combines TRBV11-2 with TRBJ2-3. Germline V gene data show CDR1 as SGHAT and CDR2 as FQNNGV. CDR3 size: 13 residues. The CDR3: CASIERGTDTQYF. The whole variable domain, filled in from reference TRBV11-2 and TRBJ2-3, reads EAGVAQSPRYKIIEKRQSVAFWCNPISGHATLYWYQQILGQGPKLLIQFQNNGVVDDSQLPKDRFSAERLKGVDSTLKIQPAKLEDSAVYLCASIERGTDTQYFGPGTRLTVL.

V gene TRBV20-1 combines with J gene TRBJ2-1; TCRdb returns TRBD2, unconfirmable since there is no DNA. Per germline, CDR1 DFQATT and CDR2 SNEGSKA (reference sequence). This CDR3 region has 14 residues. The CDR3 is CSARGTSPGDEQFF.

This chain joins TRBV11-2 and TRBJ2-3. This CDR3 is built from 17 residues. Germline lookup yields CDR1 SGHAT and CDR2 FQNNGV. This chain's CDR3 is CASSLLRLSTSTDTQYF.

V usage is TRBV7-8 and J usage is TRBJ2-7. CDR1 and CDR2 from the germline V gene are SGHVS and FQNEAQ. The CDR3 extends over 18 amino acids. CDR3 region: CASSLDLFKGYRSYEQYF.